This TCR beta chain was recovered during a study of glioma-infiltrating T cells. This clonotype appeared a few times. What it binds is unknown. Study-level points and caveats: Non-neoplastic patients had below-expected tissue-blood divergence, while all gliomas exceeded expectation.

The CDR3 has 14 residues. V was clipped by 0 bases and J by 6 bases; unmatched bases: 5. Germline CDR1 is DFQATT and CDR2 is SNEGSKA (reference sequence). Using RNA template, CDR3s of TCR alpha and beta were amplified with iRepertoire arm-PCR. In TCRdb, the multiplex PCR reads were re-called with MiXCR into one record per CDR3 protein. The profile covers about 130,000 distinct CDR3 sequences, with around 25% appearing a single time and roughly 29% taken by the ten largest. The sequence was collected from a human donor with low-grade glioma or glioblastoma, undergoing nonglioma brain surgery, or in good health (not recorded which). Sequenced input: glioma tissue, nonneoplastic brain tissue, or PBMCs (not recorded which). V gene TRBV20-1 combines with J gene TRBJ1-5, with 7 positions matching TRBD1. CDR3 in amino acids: CSARESTGAQPQHF. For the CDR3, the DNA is TGCAGTGCTAGAGAAAGTACAGGGGCTCAGCCCCAGCATTTT.